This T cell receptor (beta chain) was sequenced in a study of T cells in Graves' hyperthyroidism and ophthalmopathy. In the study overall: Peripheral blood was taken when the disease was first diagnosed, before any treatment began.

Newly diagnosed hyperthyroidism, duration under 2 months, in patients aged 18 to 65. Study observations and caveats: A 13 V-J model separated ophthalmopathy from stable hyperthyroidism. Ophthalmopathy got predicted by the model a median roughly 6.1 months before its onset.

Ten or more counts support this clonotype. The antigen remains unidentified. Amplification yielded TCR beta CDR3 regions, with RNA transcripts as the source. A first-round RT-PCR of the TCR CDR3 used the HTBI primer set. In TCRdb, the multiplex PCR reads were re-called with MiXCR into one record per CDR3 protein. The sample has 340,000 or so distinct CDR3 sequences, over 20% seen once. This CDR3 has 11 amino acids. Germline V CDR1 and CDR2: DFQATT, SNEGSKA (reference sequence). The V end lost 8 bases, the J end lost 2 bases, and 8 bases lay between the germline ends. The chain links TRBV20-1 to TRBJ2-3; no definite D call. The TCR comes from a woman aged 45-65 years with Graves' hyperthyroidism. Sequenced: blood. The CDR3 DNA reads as TGCAGTACGGTTCCCACAGATACGCAGTATTTT. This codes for CSTVPTDTQYF.